This T cell receptor beta chain was sequenced for a study of identical twins. Via MiXCR, TCRdb re-called the 5' RACE reads, giving one row per CDR3 protein. The sample records 500,000 to 650,000 distinct CDR3 sequences, about a fifth being singletons. Study-level results: Among beta out-of-frame sequences, excess sharing between twins appeared weaker.

Regarding this clonotype: The antigen is not known.

The sample also formed part of further work on yellow fever vaccine responses in identical twins. That study reports: Twins' T cell vaccine responses reportedly looked partly convergent, partly personalized.

Material for sequencing was CD4+ T cells sorted from blood. The receptor was isolated from a woman between 18 and 30 years old in good health.

The CDR3 is CASSLALVSGELFF. The DNA of the CDR3 is TGTGCCAGCAGCTTAGCTTTGGTTTCCGGGGAGCTGTTTTTT. The chain links TRBV7-9 to TRBJ2-2; D is ambiguous. Trimming pared 0 bases from V and 6 bases from J, leaving 8 bases between. This CDR3 comprises 14 residues. CDR1 is SEHNR and CDR2 is FQNEAQ in the germline V gene (reference sequence).